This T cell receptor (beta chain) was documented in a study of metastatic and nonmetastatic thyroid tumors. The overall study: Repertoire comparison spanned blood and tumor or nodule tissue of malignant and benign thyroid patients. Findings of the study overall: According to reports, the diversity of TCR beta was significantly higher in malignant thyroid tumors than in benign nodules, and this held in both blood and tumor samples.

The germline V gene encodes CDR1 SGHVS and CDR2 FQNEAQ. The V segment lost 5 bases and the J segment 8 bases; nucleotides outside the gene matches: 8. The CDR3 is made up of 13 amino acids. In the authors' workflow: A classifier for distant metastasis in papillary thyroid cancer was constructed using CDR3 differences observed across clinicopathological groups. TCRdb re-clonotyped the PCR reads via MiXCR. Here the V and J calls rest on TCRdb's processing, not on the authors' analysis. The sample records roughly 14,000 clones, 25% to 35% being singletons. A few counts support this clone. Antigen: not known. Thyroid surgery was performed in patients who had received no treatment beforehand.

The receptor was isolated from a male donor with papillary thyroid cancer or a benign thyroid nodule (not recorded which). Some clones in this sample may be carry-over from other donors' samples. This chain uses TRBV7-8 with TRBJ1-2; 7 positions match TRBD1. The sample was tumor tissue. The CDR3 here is CASSPDRVRGYTF. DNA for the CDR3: TGTGCCAGCAGCCCCGACAGGGTACGAGGCTACACCTTC.